The subject of this entry is one T cell receptor beta chain. This specimen comes from a study of control samples from healthy donors and cancer patients. CDR3 length: 16 residues. CDR1 is MDHEN, CDR2 SYDVKM, per germline. Trimming removed 2 bases at V and 2 bases at J, with 15 bases between. Profiled with immunoSEQ multiplex PCR; TCRdb holds only in-frame clones, not every one. This table holds about 110,000 clones, almost 85% found once. The sequence came from a man between 18 and 29 years old in good health. Sequencing input: blood. This rearrangement joins TRBV28 to TRBJ1-1; no clear D gene. Written as DNA, the CDR3 is TGTGCCAGCAGTTTAGGGTCGGCCGCGGGTAACACTGAAGCTTTCTTT. Translation: CASSLGSAAGNTEAFF.